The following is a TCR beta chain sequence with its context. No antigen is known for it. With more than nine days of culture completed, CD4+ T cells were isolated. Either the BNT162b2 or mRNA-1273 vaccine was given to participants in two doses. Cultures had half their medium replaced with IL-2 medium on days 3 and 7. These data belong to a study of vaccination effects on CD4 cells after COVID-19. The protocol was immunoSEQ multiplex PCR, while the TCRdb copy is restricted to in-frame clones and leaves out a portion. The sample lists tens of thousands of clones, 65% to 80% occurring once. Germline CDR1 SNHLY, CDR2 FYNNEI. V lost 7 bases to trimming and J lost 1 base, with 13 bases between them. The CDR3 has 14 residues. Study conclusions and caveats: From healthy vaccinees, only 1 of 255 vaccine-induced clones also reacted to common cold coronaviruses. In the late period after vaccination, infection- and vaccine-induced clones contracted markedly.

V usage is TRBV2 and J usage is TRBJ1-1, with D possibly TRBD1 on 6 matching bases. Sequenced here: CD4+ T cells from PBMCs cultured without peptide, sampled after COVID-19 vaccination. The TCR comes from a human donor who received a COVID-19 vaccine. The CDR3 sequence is CASKGGGRNTEAFF. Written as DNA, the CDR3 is TGTGCCAGCAAGGGGGGAGGTAGGAACACTGAAGCTTTCTTT.